These 14 T cell receptor beta chains came from one sample sequenced in a study of vaccination effects on CD4 cells after COVID-19. Antigen-specific CD4+ T cell clonotypes were called by their expansion after viral peptide-pool culture in ViraFEST. Following culture for about ten days, CD4+ T cells were isolated. Having tested negative for nucleocapsid antibodies, the vaccine recipients showed no prior SARS-CoV-2 infection. For these receptors, no antigen is known. Sequencing was performed with immunoSEQ multiplex PCR; in TCRdb, only in-frame clones are kept and a portion is missing. Of some 68,000 clones listed, about 80% are singletons. The material was CD4+ T cells from PBMCs cultured with HCoV-OC43 spike peptides, obtained before COVID-19 vaccination. Subset defined: HCoV-OC43 spike overlapping peptide pool stimulation. All receptors derive from a human donor who received a COVID-19 vaccine.

The CDR3 DNA reads TGCGCCAGCAGCTTGCAAGCAGGGAACACTGAAGCTTTCTTT. Protein sequence: CASSLQAGNTEAFF. V and J are TRBV5-1 and TRBJ1-1; no firm D call. The CDR3 totals 14 residues. CDR1 and CDR2 (germline): SGHRS, YFSETQ. Trimming removed 1 base at V and 1 base at J, with 8 bases between.

This clone was seen more than once but under ten times. The V call is TRBV10-3, the J call TRBJ2-1; 10 nucleotides match TRBD1. This CDR3 contains 14 residues. CDR1 is ENHRY, CDR2 SYGVKD, per germline. J lost 4 bases, V lost 4 bases, and 1 base had no gene match. The CDR3 bases are TGTGCCATCAGTGGGGGACAGGGGTACAATGAGCAGTTCTTC. Translation: CAISGGQGYNEQFF.

The chain recombines TRBV5-1 with TRBJ2-3; D is uncertain. The CDR3 is 13 residues long. Germline lookup yields CDR1 SGHRS and CDR2 YFSETQ. Trimming removed 0 bases from V and 2 bases from J, with 4 bases in between. The CDR3 spells CASSLVVTDTQYF. The DNA of the CDR3 is TGCGCCAGCAGCTTGGTAGTCACAGATACGCAGTATTTT.

The gene calls are TRBV18 and TRBJ1-5; possible D gene TRBD1, 5 bases. Trimming pared 1 base from V and 1 base from J, leaving 11 bases between. This CDR3 has 16 amino acids. CDR1 and CDR2 (germline): KGHSH, LQKENI. CDR3 DNA sequence: TGTGCCAGCTCACCACTGGGGGTTATGAGCAATCAGCCCCAGCATTTT. This encodes CASSPLGVMSNQPQHF.

In nucleotides, the CDR3 is TGCGCCAGCAGGGGGGCCGGGGAAGAGACCCAGTACTTC. The encoded protein is CASRGAGEETQYF. This chain joins TRBV5-1 and TRBJ2-5; D may be TRBD1 (6 bases). Trimming left V 5 bases short and J 3 bases short, with 11 bases between. This CDR3 has 13 residues. The germline gives CDR1 SGHRS, CDR2 YFSETQ.

The genes are TRBV28 and TRBJ2-1; TRBD2 aligns across 14 bases. The CDR3 is 16 amino acids. CDR1 MDHEN and CDR2 SYDVKM come from the germline V gene. Losses at the gene ends were 6 bases for V and 11 bases for J; bases not matched to a gene: 12. The CDR3, as DNA: TGTGCCAGCAGCTCATTCGGCGGACTAGCGGGGGGTAAGCAGTTCTTC. This encodes CASSSFGGLAGGKQFF.

The chain couples TRBV4-1 to TRBJ1-3, with D possibly TRBD1 on 6 matching bases. Germline V gene data show CDR1 as MGHRA and CDR2 as YSYEKL. Trimming cost V 8 bases and J 2 bases, with 16 bases left between them. The CDR3 length is 15 residues. The CDR3 nucleotides read TGCGCCAGCCGCCCCTACGGGACAACTGGAAACACCATATATTTT. It is translated as CASRPYGTTGNTIYF.

The chain combines TRBV5-1 with TRBJ2-5; 9 positions agree with TRBD1. Germline V CDR1 and CDR2: SGHRS, YFSETQ. The V gene end was trimmed by 4 bases and the J gene end by 5 bases; junction bases not matched to a gene: 9. The CDR3 runs to 15 residues. Written as DNA, the CDR3 is TGCGCCAGCAGCCGGACAGGGGAGAGCGGGGAGACCCAGTACTTC. This gives the protein CASSRTGESGETQYF.

The rearrangement links TRBV5-1 to TRBJ2-5; tentatively, D is TRBD1 (6 bases). Germline V gene sequence: CDR1 SGHRS, CDR2 YFSETQ. The CDR3 extends over 16 amino acids. V was clipped by 0 bases and J by 3 bases, with 15 bases between them. CDR3 nucleotide sequence: TGCGCCAGCAGCTTGGTTGATACGGGACACAAAGAGACCCAGTACTTC. Protein product: CASSLVDTGHKETQYF.

The chain employs TRBV10-1 and TRBJ2-5; D might be TRBD1 or TRBD2, each matching 5 bases. The CDR3 runs to 14 residues. V gave up 4 bases and J gave up 5 bases, with 14 bases separating them. The germline V gene encodes CDR1 WNHNN and CDR2 SYGVQD (reference sequence). In DNA form, the CDR3 reads TGCGCCAGCAGTGGTCCCGGGGCGCGGGAGACCCAGTACTTC. Its protein product is CASSGPGARETQYF.

V is TRBV7-3 and J is TRBJ2-3, with D perhaps being TRBD1 or TRBD2 (7 bases each). CDR1 and CDR2 (germline): SGHTA, FQGTGA. The CDR3 sequence is 17 residues long. V lost 0 bases and J 4 bases, leaving 17 bases between the germline ends. This CDR3 reads CASSLTGGGLRADTQYF. The CDR3 DNA reads as TGTGCCAGCAGCTTAACGGGAGGGGGCCTCAGGGCAGATACGCAGTATTTT.

The table lists this clone with a few counts. The CDR3 region is CASSPRGYEQYV. The CDR3 coding sequence is TGTGCCAGCAGTCCCAGGGGTTACGAGCAGTACGTC. The chain combines TRBV6-6 with TRBJ2-7; D may be TRBD1 (6 bases). Germline-derived CDR1 and CDR2 are MNHNY and SVGAGI (reference sequence). The CDR3 runs to 12 residues. Trimming cost V 5 bases and J 4 bases, with 9 bases left between them.

The chain links TRBV5-1 to TRBJ2-3, with D tentatively TRBD2 (6 bases). CDR3 length: 17 residues. V was cut by 4 bases and J by 0 bases, with 18 bases left in between. The V gene's germline CDR1 is SGHRS and CDR2 YFSETQ. Here the CDR3 DNA reads TGCGCCAGCAGCCCCCAACTTAAGAGCGGGAGCACAGATACGCAGTATTTT. This translates into CASSPQLKSGSTDTQYF. Combining the CDR3 with reference TRBV5-1 and TRBJ2-3 gives the whole variable domain KAGVTQTPRYLIKTRGQQVTLSCSPISGHRSVSWYQQTPGQGLQFLFEYFSETQRNKGNFPGRFSGRQFSNSRSEMNVSTLELGDSALYLCASSPQLKSGSTDTQYFGPGTRLTVL.

This clone is a singleton in its sample. J is TRBJ1-4 and V is TRBV28; D remains unclear. The germline CDR1 and CDR2 sequences are MDHEN and SYDVKM. V was cut by 6 bases and J by 8 bases, with 7 bases left in between. This CDR3 is built from 11 residues. In nucleotides, the CDR3 is TGTGCCAGCAGCCCCAGAGAAAAACTGTTTTTT. Translated: CASSPREKLFF. Looking up the rest from reference TRBV28 and TRBJ1-4 gives the full variable domain: DVKVTQSSRYLVKRTGEKVFLECVQDMDHENMFWYRQDPGLGLRLIYFSYDVKMKEKGDIPEGYSVSREKKERFSLILESASTNQTSMYLCASSPREKLFFGSGTQLSVL.